One TCR beta chain is described in this entry. This receptor's antigen is unknown. Base quality data are lacking; no much larger clone is found one base away. This sample stems from a study of technical replicates of blood from a handful of donors (dated by TCRdb to 2015 to 2018). V has 4 bases trimmed and J has 2 bases trimmed; junction bases matching no gene number 7. Reading the germline V gene (reference sequence) gives CDR1 SGHNT and CDR2 YYREEE. Inclusive of the bounding cysteine and phenylalanine, the CDR3 is 16 residues long. Of the read, only the CDR3 DNA is kept; its 48 bases are in frame from base 1. Library preparation was by the immunoSEQ multiplex PCR assay. Here the immuneACCESS table is served through TCRdb, limited to in-frame sequences with V and J called. Missing clones are a known gap in these copies; in checked studies unresolved V genes cover under half, and the rest lacks a known reason. A total of about 98,000 clones appear in this sample, almost 96% of them only once. The top ten constitute 0.2% to 0.25% of the sample.

This chain is built from TRBV5-4 and TRBJ2-3; 10 junctional bases match TRBD2. The sequence derives from a human donor in good health. Sequencing used T cells isolated from PBMCs. The sequence in DNA is TGTGCCAGCAGCCCAAGCGGGAGGGGTGTCACAGATACGCAGTATTTT. It translates to CASSPSGRGVTDTQYF.